This is a list of T cell receptor beta chains from one sample in a study of CD8 T cells in Susac syndrome. TCRdb used MiXCR to reprocess the immunoSEQ multiplex PCR reads, holding one entry per CDR3 protein. The sample carries 400,000 or so distinct CDR3 sequences, roughly 85% recorded once. The sequencing sample was made of CD8+ T cells from PBMCs. The receptors stem from a human donor with multiple sclerosis. Each CDR3 is given with its conserved first and last residue. A D gene is named only where the DNA matches it firmly. Clone size is given for some rows only: seen once, a few or many times, or a class if the clone is expanded.

v_call	d_call	j_call	clone_size	cdr3_nt	cdr3_aa
TRBV4-1	TRBD1	TRBJ1-1	NA	TGCGCCAGCAGCCATCGCCTCGAGGGACAGGAAGCTTTCTTT	CASSHRLEGQEAFF
TRBV5-1	TRBD1	TRBJ2-4	NA	TGCGCCAGCAGCTTGGGTCAGGGGGCATCGGACATTCAGTACTTC	CASSLGQGASDIQYF
TRBV10-1	NA	TRBJ1-2	NA	TGCGCCAGCGAGAGGACATTAAAGGCATCTGGCTACACCTTC	CASERTLKASGYTF
TRBV30	NA	TRBJ2-3	NA	TGTGCCTGGAGTTGGTTTGGTCGCACAGATACGCAGTATTTT	CAWSWFGRTDTQYF
TRBV20-1	NA	TRBJ2-7	NA	TGCAGTGCTAGTAGACAGGGAGGCTACGAGCAGTACTTC	CSASRQGGYEQYF
TRBV12-5	NA	TRBJ2-1	once	TGTGCTAGTGGTTTGGTACTGGGAAGCGGAACCTACAATGAGCAGTTCTTC	CASGLVLGSGTYNEQFF
TRBV10-3	NA	TRBJ2-7	NA	TGTGCCATCAGTGAGACAGGCCCCAGCGAGCAGTACTTC	CAISETGPSEQYF
TRBV27	TRBD2	TRBJ2-1	NA	TGTGCCAGCAGTCCGGGGGGGCCGGATCAGTTCTTC	CASSPGGPDQFF
TRBV5-4	NA	TRBJ2-7	NA	TGTGCCAGCAGTCTATTCGGGGGGCTCACCTACGAGCAGTACTTC	CASSLFGGLTYEQYF
TRBV27	TRBD2	TRBJ2-1	NA	TGTGCCAGCAGCCCGGGACTAGCGGGGGTGGCCTACAATGAGCAGTTCTTC	CASSPGLAGVAYNEQFF
TRBV5-1	TRBD1	TRBJ1-1	NA	TGCGCCAGCAGCTTGGCAGGGGGCGAGTACACTGAAGCTTTCTTT	CASSLAGGEYTEAFF
TRBV10-3	TRBD1	TRBJ2-4	NA	TGTGCCATCAGCGACGGACAGGAAAACGGAAACATTCAGTACTTC	CAISDGQENGNIQYF
TRBV7-9	NA	TRBJ2-7	NA	TGTGCCAGCAGCTTAGTTTTGGGACAGCAGTACTTC	CASSLVLGQQYF
TRBV4-1	TRBD1	TRBJ1-2	NA	TGCGCCAGCAGCCAGGAGGGACAGGGGGCGGTCGACTATGGCTACACCTTC	CASSQEGQGAVDYGYTF
TRBV28	NA	TRBJ1-2	NA	TGTGCCAGCAGTTTAAGAGCCCCCGCTGGGTATGGCTACACCTTC	CASSLRAPAGYGYTF
TRBV25-1	NA	TRBJ1-1	NA	TGTGCCAGTAGGACAGTCTCTGAAGCTTTCTTT	CASRTVSEAFF
TRBV7-6	NA	TRBJ1-2	NA	TGTGCCAGCAGCTTCGGGGGGTCGGGTGGCTACACCTTC	CASSFGGSGGYTF
TRBV7-2	TRBD2	TRBJ2-7	NA	TGTGCCAGCAGCGGAGGACTAGCGGGAATTGCGGAGCAGTACTTC	CASSGGLAGIAEQYF
TRBV27	TRBD1	TRBJ1-1	NA	TGTGCCAGCAGTTTAGGGACAGGGGTATCTGAAGCTTTCTTT	CASSLGTGVSEAFF
TRBV5-1	NA	TRBJ1-1	few	TGCGCCAGCCGTCCTTGGGGAAACACTGAAGCTTTCTTT	CASRPWGNTEAFF
TRBV7-6	NA	TRBJ2-5	NA	TGTGCCAGCAGCTTAGCGGTGGCGGGCTCGGGGGTAGAGACCCAGTACTTC	CASSLAVAGSGVETQYF
TRBV6-1	NA	TRBJ1-1	few	TGTGCCAGCAGGAGGGACACTGAAGCTTTCTTT	CASRRDTEAFF
TRBV9	NA	TRBJ2-7	NA	TGTGCCAGCAGCGTTGGGTGGGATTCCTCGGGCTCCGAGCAGTACTTC	CASSVGWDSSGSEQYF
TRBV7-9	NA	TRBJ2-7	NA	TGTGCCAGCTCCCCAATACCGGACGAGCAGTACTTC	CASSPIPDEQYF
TRBV6-5	NA	TRBJ1-4	NA	TGTGCCAGCAGTCTGCCCGACACGGACCTAAAACTGTTTTTT	CASSLPDTDLKLFF
TRBV9	NA	TRBJ1-1	NA	TGTGCCAGCAGCGTAGTGGGGGCCACTGAAGCTTTCTTT	CASSVVGATEAFF
TRBV6-1	NA	TRBJ1-1	NA	TGTGCCAGCAGTTGGGGCCTCGGGGACACTGAAGCTTTCTTT	CASSWGLGDTEAFF
TRBV14	NA	TRBJ2-7	NA	TGTGCCAGCAGCCGCCCCTCGGAGCTCCCCTACGAGCAGTACTTC	CASSRPSELPYEQYF
TRBV6-2/TRBV6-3	TRBD1	TRBJ2-7	NA	TGTGCCAGCAGTTACGATGGGACAGGGCTTACCTACGAGCAGTACTTC	CASSYDGTGLTYEQYF
TRBV10-2	NA	TRBJ1-3	NA	TGCGCCAGCAGTGAGTGGGGGGCGCGTGGAAACACCATATATTTT	CASSEWGARGNTIYF
TRBV6-1	NA	TRBJ2-1	NA	TGTGCCAGCACCTCCCCCTGGGGGGTATCCTACAATGAGCAGTTCTTC	CASTSPWGVSYNEQFF
TRBV6-5	NA	TRBJ1-5	NA	TGTGCCAGCAGTTACAGTGGTTACACTCAGCCCCAGCATTTT	CASSYSGYTQPQHF
TRBV4-1	NA	TRBJ1-4	NA	TGCGCCAGCAGCCCTCAGGGGCAGGGTGAAAAACTGTTTTTT	CASSPQGQGEKLFF
TRBV2	NA	TRBJ1-4	once	TGTGCCAGCAATGGGTTCACAGCTAATGAAAAACTGTTTTTT	CASNGFTANEKLFF
TRBV6-1	TRBD2	TRBJ2-1	NA	TGTGCCAGCAGCATGACTAGCGGGGGCAGATCAATAAGCTCCTACAATGAGCAGTTCTTC	CASSMTSGGRSISSYNEQFF
TRBV20-1	NA	TRBJ1-2	NA	TGCAGGGCAACAGGGCCAGCTAACTATGGCTACACCTTC	CRATGPANYGYTF
TRBV7-8	NA	TRBJ2-1	NA	TGTGCCAGCAGCCTCGATAACGGACTAAAATACAATGAGCAGTTCTTC	CASSLDNGLKYNEQFF
TRBV4-1	NA	TRBJ2-2	NA	TGCGCCAGCAGCCAAGGGTTCTACAGCACAAACACCGGGGAGCTGTTTTTT	CASSQGFYSTNTGELFF
TRBV6-5	NA	TRBJ2-1	NA	TGTGCCAGCAGGGCCCATTCAGGACGGGTTAATGAGCAGTTCTTC	CASRAHSGRVNEQFF
TRBV29-1	NA	TRBJ1-1	NA	TGCAGCGTTGAATGGGTCATGAGGGGGACTGAAGCTTTCTTT	CSVEWVMRGTEAFF
TRBV7-6	NA	TRBJ2-7	NA	TGTGCCAGCAGCCCGAATGACTACGAGCAGTACTTC	CASSPNDYEQYF
TRBV11-2	NA	TRBJ2-5	NA	TGTGCCAGCAGCTCGATCGGTGGGGGGATGGAGACCCAGTACTTC	CASSSIGGGMETQYF
TRBV11-2	NA	TRBJ2-7	NA	TGTGCCAGCAGCTTACTAAACTCCTACGAGCAGTACTTC	CASSLLNSYEQYF
TRBV6-1	NA	TRBJ2-5	few	TGTGCCAGCAGTTGGGCAGAGACCCAGTACTTC	CASSWAETQYF
TRBV6-5	NA	TRBJ2-7	NA	TGTGCCAGCTTACAGGGCTACGAGCAGTACTTC	CASLQGYEQYF
TRBV5-1	TRBD2	TRBJ2-1	NA	TGCGCCAGCAGCTTGGATGTGGGAGGGAGCTCCTACAATGAGCAGTTCTTC	CASSLDVGGSSYNEQFF
TRBV19	TRBD1	TRBJ2-2	NA	TGTGCCACGCAACCACTTTGGACAGGGCTTAACACCGGGGAGCTGTTTTTT	CATQPLWTGLNTGELFF
TRBV9	NA	TRBJ1-3	NA	TGTGCCAGCGAGGAAGACACTGGAAACACCATATATTTT	CASEEDTGNTIYF
TRBV27	NA	TRBJ1-1	NA	TGTGCCAGCAGTTTATTCGAGGGAGGAGTGGAAGCTTTCTTT	CASSLFEGGVEAFF